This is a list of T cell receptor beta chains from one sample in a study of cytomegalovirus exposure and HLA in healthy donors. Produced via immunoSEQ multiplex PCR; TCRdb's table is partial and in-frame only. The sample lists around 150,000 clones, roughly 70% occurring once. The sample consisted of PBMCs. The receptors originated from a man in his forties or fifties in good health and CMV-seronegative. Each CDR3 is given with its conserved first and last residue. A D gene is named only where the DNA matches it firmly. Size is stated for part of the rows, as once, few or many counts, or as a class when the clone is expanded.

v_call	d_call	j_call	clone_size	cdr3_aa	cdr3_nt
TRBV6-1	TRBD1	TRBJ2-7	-	CASSAEGTGAYEQYF	TGTGCCAGCAGCGCCGAGGGGACAGGGGCGTACGAGCAGTACTTC
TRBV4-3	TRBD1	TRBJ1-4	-	CASSHGVGGPTAKLFF	TGCGCCAGCAGCCACGGTGTAGGGGGCCCGACCGCAAAACTGTTTTTT
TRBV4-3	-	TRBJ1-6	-	CASSQDPSGGGSPLHF	TGCGCCAGCAGCCAAGATCCATCGGGGGGTGGTTCACCCCTCCACTTT
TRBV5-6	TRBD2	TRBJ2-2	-	CASSRRTSGRTSNTGELFF	TGTGCCAGCAGCCGGAGGACTAGCGGGAGGACGTCGAACACCGGGGAGCTGTTTTTT
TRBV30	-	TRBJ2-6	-	CAWMGGENVLTF	TGTGCCTGGATGGGAGGAGAGAACGTCCTGACTTTC
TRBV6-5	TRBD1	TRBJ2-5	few	CASSYSGDRGQTQYF	TGTGCCAGCAGTTACTCTGGGGACAGGGGACAGACCCAGTACTTC
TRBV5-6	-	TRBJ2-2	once	CASSSESAGELFF	TGTGCCAGCAGCTCCGAGTCGGCCGGGGAGCTGTTTTTT
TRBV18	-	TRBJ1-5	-	CASSPSTGPSNQPQHF	TGTGCCAGCTCACCGTCGACAGGTCCTAGCAATCAGCCCCAGCATTTT
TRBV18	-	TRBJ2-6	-	CASSPATAAGSSGANVLTF	TGTGCCAGCTCACCAGCGACGGCGGCCGGGAGCTCTGGGGCCAACGTCCTGACTTTC
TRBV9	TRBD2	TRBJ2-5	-	CASSVGGAGIKETQYF	TGTGCCAGCAGCGTAGGAGGAGCGGGGATAAAAGAGACCCAGTACTTC
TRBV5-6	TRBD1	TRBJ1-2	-	CASSLTGPGYTF	TGTGCCAGCAGCCTGACAGGGCCTGGCTACACCTTC
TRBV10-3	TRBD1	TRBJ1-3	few	CAITEGQGGNTIYF	TGTGCCATCACCGAGGGACAGGGGGGAAACACCATATATTTT
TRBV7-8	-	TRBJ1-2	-	CASSLSSNYGYTF	TGTGCCAGCAGCTTATCCAGTAACTATGGCTACACCTTC
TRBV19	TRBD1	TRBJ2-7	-	CASSRTGTADPEQYF	TGTGCCAGTAGTAGGACCGGGACAGCGGATCCTGAGCAGTACTTC
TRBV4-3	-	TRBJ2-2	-	CASSQDSQNTGELFF	TGCGCCAGCAGCCAAGATTCCCAGAACACCGGGGAGCTGTTTTTT
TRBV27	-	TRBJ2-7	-	CASSYRLAMGYEQYF	TGTGCCAGCAGTTATAGGCTAGCCATGGGCTACGAGCAGTACTTC